The rows below give T cell receptor beta chains drawn from one sample of a study of OX40 agonist ivuxolimab in advanced cancers. The data were produced by immunoSEQ multiplex PCR, yet TCRdb's version contains in-frame clones alone and is incomplete. There are 75,000 to 90,000 clones in the sample; around 91% occur only once, and 2.5% to 3.5% lies in the top ten. This specimen consisted of CD4+ or CD8+ T cells sorted from blood, obtained in a trial of the OX40 agonist ivuxolimab. The receptors were gathered from an adult with an advanced solid tumor such as melanoma, head and neck, liver or kidney cancer. CDR3s include the opening cysteine and the closing phenylalanine or tryptophan. Each record gives: J gene, V gene, CDR3 protein.

>-|TRBV18
CASSPSWGIPYEQYF
>TRBJ2-1|TRBV19
CASSTGLAGDEQFF
>TRBJ2-1|TRBV7-2
CASSPDWSSYNEQFF
>TRBJ1-5|TRBV12-5
CASGLVHGGPQHF
>TRBJ2-1|TRBV7-8
CASSSGSYNEQFF
>TRBJ1-2|TRBV6-5
CASTNRAHGYTF
>TRBJ2-6|TRBV18
CASSPQVGAGANVLTF
>TRBJ2-7|TRBV18
CASSPPSVGTGGYEQYF
>TRBJ1-5|TRBV15
CATSREWPQPQHF
>TRBJ1-4|TRBV2
CASSGATNEKLFF
>TRBJ2-7|TRBV5-1
CASTPASGHSYEQYF
>TRBJ2-3|TRBV7-2
CASSWGQGADTQYF
>TRBJ2-7|TRBV29-1
CSVGHGTGGGGEQYF
>TRBJ2-6|TRBV18
CASSPLGTSGIKGGANVLTF
>TRBJ1-5|TRBV6-1
CASSAQGQRQPQHF
>TRBJ1-5|TRBV19
CASSITPRGSNQPQHF
>TRBJ1-2|TRBV28
CASSPDRGLGYTF
>TRBJ1-1|TRBV18
CASSPRTGWDTEAFF
>TRBJ2-1|TRBV2
CASRGQGEGGQFF
>TRBJ1-5|TRBV2
CASNPRAYSNQPQHF
>TRBJ1-3|TRBV5-1
CASSLAGGSSGNTIYF
>TRBJ2-4|TRBV6-5
CASRQGLLAKNIQYF
>TRBJ2-2|TRBV7-7
CASSLTSPGELFF
>TRBJ1-3|TRBV29-1
CSVALVPTGNTIYF
>TRBJ2-2|TRBV6-4
CASSDRRRGRTGELFF
>TRBJ1-2|TRBV5-1
CASSPHSGQTNYGYTF
>TRBJ1-4|TRBV7-2
CASSLNRRGSEKLFF
>TRBJ1-1|TRBV5-1
CASSSRPETGSEAFF
>TRBJ2-2|TRBV28
CASSHPAPGTGNTGELFF
>TRBJ1-2|TRBV6-1
CASSEQGNYGYTF
>TRBJ1-4|TRBV5-1
CASSLWDGGRGTNEKLFF
>TRBJ2-7|TRBV27
CASSLKRASYEQYF
>TRBJ2-3|TRBV7-9
CASSPTGDTQYF
>TRBJ2-1|TRBV5-1
CASSFDSTTSSYNEQFF
>TRBJ2-3|TRBV7-2
CASSLASGTDTQYF
>TRBJ2-1|TRBV6-5
CASSYSGTSGARQFF
>TRBJ1-2|TRBV18
CASSSDRGTRGYTF
>TRBJ1-3|TRBV5-1
CASSLAPGEGNTIYF
>TRBJ2-5|TRBV7-2
CASSLERGETQYF
>TRBJ1-4|TRBV2
CASAWLGQGEKLFF
>TRBJ1-2|TRBV14
CASSLRYRESGDGYTF